The entry that follows covers one T cell receptor (beta chain) sequence. The data were taken from a study of blood T cell repertoires in COVID-19. Libraries were prepared by immunoSEQ multiplex PCR; TCRdb keeps only in-frame clonotypes and omits some of them. The data hold 150,000 to 200,000 clones, with approximately 90% observed a single time. In Cohort 3, a recovered donor had either two negative PCRs, clearance, or symptom resolution. There are 16 residues in the CDR3. The V gene lost 3 bases and the J gene lost 0 bases, with 12 bases spanning the gap. The V gene's germline CDR1 is LNHNV and CDR2 YYDKDF (reference sequence).

This chain connects TRBV15 to TRBJ1-3; a weak D match, TRBD1 (5 bases). This TCR was recovered from a woman in her 50s who had recovered from COVID-19. Sequencing was carried out using PBMCs or T cells enriched from blood (not recorded which). The CDR3 DNA sequence: TGTGCCACCAGCAGGTTGACAGCCATCTCTGGAAACACCATATATTTT. This sequence encodes CATSRLTAISGNTIYF.